The 7 T cell receptor beta chains reported below all come from one sample, sequenced in a study of beta chain features in type 1 diabetes. The isolated RNA, all of it, was reverse transcribed, so expressed TCRB transcripts were what got sequenced. Method: immunoSEQ multiplex PCR; TCRdb's copy keeps in-frame clones and lacks some. The sample has hundreds of thousands of clones; 14% are singletons. The sequencing input was naive CD4+ T cells from blood. The receptors derive from a woman aged 40 to 55 in good health.

The rearrangement uses TRBV6-5 and TRBJ2-5, with 10 positions matching TRBD2. The J segment lost 4 bases and the V segment lost 5 bases, leaving 4 bases of the junction unmatched. Germline CDR1 MNHEY, CDR2 SVGAGI. The CDR3 length is 14 residues. For the CDR3, the DNA is TGTGCCAGCAGTCGTTGGACTAGCGGAGAGACCCAGTACTTC. Encoded protein: CASSRWTSGETQYF.

This clone has only one observation. This chain joins TRBV19 and TRBJ1-1, with 7 bases aligning to TRBD1. The CDR3 length is 14 residues. CDR1 and CDR2 (germline): LNHDA, SQIVND (reference sequence). V lost 4 bases, J lost 6 bases, and 8 bases stayed unmatched. For the CDR3, the DNA is TGTGCCAGTAGTAGGACAGGCTACGGGCCTGAAGCTTTCTTT. This gives the protein CASSRTGYGPEAFF.

This clone has only a few counts. The chain recombines TRBV7-2 with TRBJ2-7; D possibly corresponds to TRBD2 (6 bases). Germline V gene lookup returns CDR1 SGHTA and CDR2 FQGNSA. This CDR3 region has 14 residues. V lost 1 base and J 4 bases, leaving 11 bases between the germline ends. Written as DNA, the CDR3 is TGTGCCAGCAGCTTAGTCGGGAGTGCGTACGAGCAGTACTTC. It codes for CASSLVGSAYEQYF.

This sequence joins TRBV2 and TRBJ2-2; D remains unclear. V was cut by 6 bases and J by 7 bases, with 12 bases left in between. The CDR3 extends over 13 amino acids. From germline, CDR1 is SNHLY and CDR2 FYNNEI. The chain's CDR3 is CASRWSTGGELFF. In nucleotides, the CDR3 is TGTGCCAGCAGGTGGTCGACGGGCGGGGAGCTGTTTTTT.

This clone was seen a few times. The chain joins TRBV29-1 to TRBJ1-4; 9 nucleotides agree with TRBD1. There are 14 residues in the CDR3. CDR1 is SQVTM, CDR2 ANQGSEA, per germline. J gave up 1 base and V 5 bases, and 2 bases lay outside the gene matches. This CDR3 reads CSVWDRETNEKLFF. The CDR3 DNA sequence: TGCAGCGTTTGGGACAGGGAAACTAATGAAAAACTGTTTTTT.

This clone was counted a few times. The V gene is TRBV5-5, the J gene TRBJ1-5; unclear D gene. The CDR3 spans 15 residues. The germline gives CDR1 SGHKS, CDR2 YYEKEE (reference sequence). The V end lost 0 bases, the J end lost 0 bases, and 7 bases lay between the germline ends. Here the CDR3 DNA reads TGTGCCAGCAGCTTGGACAGCTATAGCAATCAGCCCCAGCATTTT. The encoded protein is CASSLDSYSNQPQHF. Drawing the rest from reference TRBV5-5 and TRBJ1-5, the complete variable domain is DAGVTQSPTHLIKTRGQQVTLRCSPISGHKSVSWYQQVLGQGPQFIFQYYEKEERGRGNFPDRFSARQFPNYSSELNVNALLLGDSALYLCASSLDSYSNQPQHFGDGTRLSIL.

This clone occurred a few times. The CDR3 nucleotides are TGCGCCAGCAGCCAAGTGACCCGGCGGCACTATGGCTACACCTTC. The encoded protein is CASSQVTRRHYGYTF. The rearrangement joins TRBV4-1 to TRBJ1-2; D ambiguous. Germline assignment: CDR1 MGHRA and CDR2 YSYEKL. V lost 1 base, J lost 3 bases, and 12 bases lay in between. This CDR3 is built from 15 residues.